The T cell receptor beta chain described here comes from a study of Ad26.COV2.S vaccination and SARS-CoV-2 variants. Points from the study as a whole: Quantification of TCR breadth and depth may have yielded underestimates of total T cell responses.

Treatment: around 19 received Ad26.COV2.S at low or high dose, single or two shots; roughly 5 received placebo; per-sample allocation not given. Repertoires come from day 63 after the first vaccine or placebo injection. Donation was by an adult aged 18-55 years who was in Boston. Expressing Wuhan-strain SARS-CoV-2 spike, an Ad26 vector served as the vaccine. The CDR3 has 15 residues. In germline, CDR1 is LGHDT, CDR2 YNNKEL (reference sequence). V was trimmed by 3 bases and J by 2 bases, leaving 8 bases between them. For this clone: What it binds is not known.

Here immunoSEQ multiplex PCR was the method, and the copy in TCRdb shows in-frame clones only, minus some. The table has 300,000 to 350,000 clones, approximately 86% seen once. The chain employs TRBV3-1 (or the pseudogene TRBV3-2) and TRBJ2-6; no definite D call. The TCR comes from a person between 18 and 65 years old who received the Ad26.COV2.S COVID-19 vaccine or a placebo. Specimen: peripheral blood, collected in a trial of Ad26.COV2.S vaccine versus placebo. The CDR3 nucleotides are TGTGCCAGCAGCCACAGACACACTGGGGCCAACGTCCTGACTTTC. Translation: CASSHRHTGANVLTF.